The 13 T cell receptor beta chains below all came from one sample that was sequenced in a study of cytomegalovirus exposure and HLA in healthy donors. This PCR relied on a set of 60 Vbeta primers and 13 Jbeta primers. Profiling relied on immunoSEQ multiplex PCR, and the TCRdb table lists in-frame clones only, not all of them. The sample includes over 70,000 clones, roughly 67% of them seen just once. Sequenced input: PBMCs. These receptors came from a man aged 35 to 55 in good health and CMV-seropositive.

This rearrangement joins TRBV18 to TRBJ2-7, with 11 bases aligning to TRBD2. V shed 6 bases and J 1 base; nucleotides not matched to a gene: 11. Germline V gene lookup returns CDR1 KGHSH and CDR2 LQKENI. The CDR3 extends over 17 amino acids. CDR3 region: CASSSAGGLAVSYEQYF. The CDR3 coding sequence is TGTGCCAGCTCCTCAGCTGGGGGACTAGCGGTTTCCTACGAGCAGTACTTC.

The rearrangement joins TRBV5-4 to TRBJ2-3; 7 bases align to TRBD1. The CDR3 runs 16 residues. Trimming removed 4 bases from V and 1 base from J; junction bases left unmatched: 9. Germline CDR1 reads SGHNT; CDR2 reads YYREEE (reference sequence). CDR3 amino acids: CASSAGQARGTDTQYF. The CDR3 nucleotides are TGTGCCAGCAGCGCCGGACAGGCACGGGGCACAGATACGCAGTATTTT. Variable domain in full (rest from reference TRBV5-4 and TRBJ2-3): ETGVTQSPTHLIKTRGQQVTLRCSSQSGHNTVSWYQQALGQGPQFIFQYYREEENGRGNFPPRFSGLQFPNYSSELNVNALELDDSALYLCASSAGQARGTDTQYFGPGTRLTVL.

This clone showed up just a few times. The rearrangement joins TRBV19 to TRBJ1-2; D not certain. CDR1 and CDR2 from the germline V gene are LNHDA and SQIVND (reference sequence). The ends were cut back, 5 bases at V and 0 bases at J, with 10 bases in the middle. CDR3 size: 14 residues. The CDR3 DNA follows: TGTGCCAGTAGTCCGTCCACAGCTAACTATGGCTACACCTTC. It codes for CASSPSTANYGYTF.

In its sample, this clone was seen a few times. The chain combines TRBV2 with TRBJ1-1, with D tentatively TRBD1 (6 bases). CDR1 and CDR2 from the germline V gene are SNHLY and FYNNEI. The CDR3 has 15 amino acids. Trimming took off 7 bases at V and 10 bases at J, with 25 bases between the two ends. The CDR3 loop is CASKLAGVHDQGAFF. The CDR3 region has the DNA TGTGCCAGCAAGCTGGCAGGGGTCCATGACCAAGGAGCTTTCTTT. Complete variable domain (other parts from reference TRBV2 and TRBJ1-1): EPEVTQTPSHQVTQMGQEVILRCVPISNHLYFYWYRQILGQKVEFLVSFYNNEISEKSEIFDDQFSVERPDGSNFTLKIRSTKLEDSAMYFCASKLAGVHDQGAFFGQGTRLTVV.

The chain couples TRBV2 to TRBJ1-5, with D tentatively TRBD1 (5 bases). CDR1 and CDR2 from the germline V gene are SNHLY and FYNNEI. The CDR3 is 16 residues long. The ends were cut back, 4 bases at V and 2 bases at J, with 15 bases in the middle. CDR3 in amino acids: CASSVTGPLGNQPQHF. CDR3 in DNA: TGTGCCAGCAGTGTTACAGGCCCTTTGGGCAATCAGCCCCAGCATTTT.

This chain links TRBV5-4 with TRBJ1-3, with 9 positions matching TRBD1. CDR1 SGHNT and CDR2 YYREEE come from the germline V gene (reference sequence). Germline trimming cut 3 bases from V and 6 bases from J; bases unmatched to any gene: 4. This CDR3 contains 14 residues. CDR3 DNA sequence: TGTGCCAGCAGCTGGACAGGGGTGACAAACACCATATATTTT. It specifies CASSWTGVTNTIYF.

This rearrangement joins TRBV29-1 to TRBJ1-1, with D maybe TRBD1 (5 bases). The length of the CDR3 is 16 residues. V lost 4 bases, J lost 5 bases, and 23 bases lay in between. Germline values: CDR1 SQVTM, CDR2 ANQGSEA. The CDR3 DNA reads as TGCAGCGTTGTTTCTCTGCGGACGCAGGGTCGGACTGAAGCTTTCTTT. It specifies CSVVSLRTQGRTEAFF.

This clone has a single count. The chain links TRBV30 to TRBJ1-1; D is ambiguous. The CDR3 length is 15 residues. The V end lost 1 base, the J end lost 6 bases, and 18 bases lay between the germline ends. The germline V gene has CDR1 GTSNPN and CDR2 SVGIG (reference sequence). The CDR3 DNA is TGTGCCTGGAGTGGTTCTATCGCCAGGTGGTCTGAAGCTTTCTTT. Translated, it gives CAWSGSIARWSEAFF.

Points on this clone: One end of the junction fails to match germline, which may point to a read error. The chain combines TRBV7-7 with TRBJ2-3, with 11 positions matching TRBD1. The CDR3 sequence is 15 residues long. In germline, CDR1 is SSHAT, CDR2 FNYEAQ (reference sequence). CDR3 loop: CASSFGTGGTDTQYF. In DNA, the CDR3 is TGTGCTAGCAGCTTTGGGACAGGGGGGACAGATACGCAGTATTTT.

This rearrangement joins TRBV9 to TRBJ2-3, with a tentative D call TRBD2 (6 bases). With 0 bases removed from V and 0 bases from J, the gap between germline ends came to 8 bases. The CDR3 is 15 residues long. In germline, CDR1 is SGDLS, CDR2 YYNGEE. The chain's CDR3 is CASSVGGASTDTQYF. Written as DNA, the CDR3 is TGTGCCAGCAGCGTAGGCGGGGCTAGCACAGATACGCAGTATTTT.

The J gene is TRBJ1-4, the V gene TRBV11-2; no clear D gene. V lost 0 bases and J 4 bases, leaving 9 bases between the germline ends. The CDR3 sequence is 15 residues long. Germline V lookup: CDR1 SGHAT, CDR2 FQNNGV. The CDR3 region is CASSLDSAGNEKLFF. The CDR3 nucleotides are TGTGCCAGCAGCTTAGATTCCGCGGGTAATGAAAAACTGTTTTTT.

The rearrangement links TRBV27 to TRBJ1-1, with 11 bases fitting TRBD1. This CDR3 is 16 amino acids long. Trimming at V came to 6 bases and at J to 9 bases, leaving 15 bases not matched to a gene. CDR1 MNHEY and CDR2 SMNVEV come from the germline V gene (reference sequence). CDR3 residues: CASRYLTGTGGSQAFF. Here the CDR3 DNA reads TGTGCCAGCAGGTATTTAACCGGGACAGGGGGATCTCAAGCTTTCTTT.

V usage is TRBV9 and J usage is TRBJ1-4, with D perhaps matching TRBD1 (5 bases). Trimming stripped 1 base from V and 2 bases from J, with 12 bases between. This CDR3 comprises 16 residues. Germline CDR1 SGDLS, CDR2 YYNGEE. CDR3 DNA: TGTGCCAGCAGCGTACTTGGGGGAGGGACTAATGAAAAACTGTTTTTT. Its translation is CASSVLGGGTNEKLFF.